The clone carrying this T cell receptor (beta chain) has more than one count but fewer than ten. Its antigen is currently unknown. These data are taken from a study of STAT5B mutations in CD4+ large granular lymphocyte leukemia. Study observations and caveats: Without putative leukemic clones, patient CD4-sorted repertoires remained more clonal than healthy CD4+ repertoires.

Using immunoSEQ multiplex PCR, the repertoire was profiled, and TCRdb retains in-frame clones only, with some absent. This sample yields more than 30,000 clones, of which 69% are seen a single time; 2.5% to 3% belongs to the top ten. The CDR3 extends over 13 amino acids. V lost 2 bases and J 7 bases, leaving 11 bases between the germline ends. Per the germline V gene, CDR1 is KGHSH and CDR2 is LQKENI. This TCR derives from a human donor in good health. Sequences were obtained from CD4+ T cells from blood buffy coats. The V call is TRBV18, the J call TRBJ1-1; no firm D call. DNA of the CDR3: TGTGCCAGCTCACCAGGGGTTTCTTTTGAAGCTTTCTTT. Its protein is CASSPGVSFEAFF. Drawing the rest from reference TRBV18 and TRBJ1-1, the complete variable domain is NAGVMQNPRHLVRRRGQEARLRCSPMKGHSHVYWYRQLPEEGLKFMVYLQKENIIDESGMPKERFSAEFPKEGPSILRIQQVVRGDSAAYFCASSPGVSFEAFFGQGTRLTVV.